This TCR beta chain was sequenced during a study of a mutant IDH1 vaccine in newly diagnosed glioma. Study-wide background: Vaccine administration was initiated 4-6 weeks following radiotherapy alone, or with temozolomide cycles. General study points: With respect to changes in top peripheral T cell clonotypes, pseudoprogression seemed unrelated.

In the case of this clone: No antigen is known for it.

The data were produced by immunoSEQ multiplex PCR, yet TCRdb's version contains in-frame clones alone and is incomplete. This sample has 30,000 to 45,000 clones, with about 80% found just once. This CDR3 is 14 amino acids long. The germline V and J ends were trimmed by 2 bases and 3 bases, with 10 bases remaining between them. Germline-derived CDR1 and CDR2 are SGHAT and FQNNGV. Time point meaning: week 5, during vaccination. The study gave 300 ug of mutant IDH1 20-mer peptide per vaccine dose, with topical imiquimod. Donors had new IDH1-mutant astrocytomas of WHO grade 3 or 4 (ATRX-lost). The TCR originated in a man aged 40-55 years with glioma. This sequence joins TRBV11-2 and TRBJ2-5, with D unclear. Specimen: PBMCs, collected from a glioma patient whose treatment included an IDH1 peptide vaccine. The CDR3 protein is CASSLSYTEETQYF. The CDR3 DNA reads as TGTGCCAGCAGCTTATCCTACACTGAAGAGACCCAGTACTTC. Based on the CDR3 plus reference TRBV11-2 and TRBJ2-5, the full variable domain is EAGVAQSPRYKIIEKRQSVAFWCNPISGHATLYWYQQILGQGPKLLIQFQNNGVVDDSQLPKDRFSAERLKGVDSTLKIQPAKLEDSAVYLCASSLSYTEETQYFGPGTRLLVL.